Detailed here is one T cell receptor (beta chain). The data belong to a study of control samples from healthy donors and cancer patients. This CDR3 region has 12 residues. With 4 bases removed from V and 2 bases from J, the gap between germline ends came to 9 bases. The germline CDR1 and CDR2 sequences are SQVTM and ANQGSEA. Produced via immunoSEQ multiplex PCR; TCRdb's table is partial and in-frame only. The sample has just over 90,000 clones, approximately 90% seen once. The rearrangement joins TRBV29-1 to TRBJ2-7; D might be TRBD1 or TRBD2, each matching 5 bases. The specimen sequenced was blood. This sequence originates from a woman between 50 and 59 years old in good health. The chain's CDR3 is CSVARGPYEQYF. The CDR3 DNA reads as TGCAGCGTTGCTCGGGGACCCTACGAGCAGTACTTC.